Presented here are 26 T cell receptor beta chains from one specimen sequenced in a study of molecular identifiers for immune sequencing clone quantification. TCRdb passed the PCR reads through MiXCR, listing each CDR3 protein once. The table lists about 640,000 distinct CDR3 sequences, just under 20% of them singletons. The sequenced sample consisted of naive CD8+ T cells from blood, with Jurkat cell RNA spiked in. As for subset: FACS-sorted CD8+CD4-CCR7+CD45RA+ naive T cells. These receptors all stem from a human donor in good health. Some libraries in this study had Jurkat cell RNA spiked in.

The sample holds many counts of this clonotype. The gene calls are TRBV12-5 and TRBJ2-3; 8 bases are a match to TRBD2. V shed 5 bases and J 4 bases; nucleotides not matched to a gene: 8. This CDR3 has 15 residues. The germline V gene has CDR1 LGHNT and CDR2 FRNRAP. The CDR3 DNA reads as TGTGCTAGTGGTCCTTCCAGCGGGGGTGCAGATACGCAGTATTTT. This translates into CASGPSSGGADTQYF. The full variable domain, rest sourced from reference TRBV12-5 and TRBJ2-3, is DARVTQTPRHKVTEMGQEVTMRCQPILGHNTVFWYRQTMMQGLELLAYFRNRAPLDDSGMPKDRFSAEMPDATLATLKIQPSEPRDSAVYFCASGPSSGGADTQYFGPGTRLTVL.

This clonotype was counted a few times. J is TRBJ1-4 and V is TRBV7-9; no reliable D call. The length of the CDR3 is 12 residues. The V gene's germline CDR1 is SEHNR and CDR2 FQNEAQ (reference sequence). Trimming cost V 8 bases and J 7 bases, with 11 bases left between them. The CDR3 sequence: CASSPLGEKLFF. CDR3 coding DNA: TGTGCCAGCTCCCCACTGGGTGAAAAACTGTTTTTT.

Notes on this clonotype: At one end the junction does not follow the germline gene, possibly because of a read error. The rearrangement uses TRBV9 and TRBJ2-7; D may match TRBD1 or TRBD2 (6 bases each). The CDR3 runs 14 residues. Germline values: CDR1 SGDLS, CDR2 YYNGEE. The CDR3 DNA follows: TGTGCCAGCGGCGTAGGGGGGACCTCCTACGAGCAGTACTTC. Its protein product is CASGVGGTSYEQYF.

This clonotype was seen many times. This chain's CDR3 is CSVDQGLSTEAFF. Written as DNA, the CDR3 is TGCAGCGTTGATCAGGGTTTGAGCACTGAAGCTTTCTTT. This chain links TRBV29-1 with TRBJ1-1; D perhaps matches TRBD1 (5 bases). The V gene lost 3 bases and the J gene lost 4 bases, with 12 bases spanning the gap. The germline CDR1 and CDR2 sequences are SQVTM and ANQGSEA. The CDR3 runs 13 residues.

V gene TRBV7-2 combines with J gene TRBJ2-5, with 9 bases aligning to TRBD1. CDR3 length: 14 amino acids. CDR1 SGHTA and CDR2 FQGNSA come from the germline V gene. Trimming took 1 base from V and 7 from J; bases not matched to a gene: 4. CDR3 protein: CASSLEDRGGTQYF. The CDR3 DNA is TGTGCCAGCAGCTTAGAGGACAGGGGCGGGACCCAGTACTTC.

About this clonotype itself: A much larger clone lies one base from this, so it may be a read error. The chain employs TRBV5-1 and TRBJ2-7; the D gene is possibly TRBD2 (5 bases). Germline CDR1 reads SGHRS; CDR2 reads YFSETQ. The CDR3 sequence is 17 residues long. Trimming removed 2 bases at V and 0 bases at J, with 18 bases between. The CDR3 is CASSLVVRIRDSYEQYF. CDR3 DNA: TGCGCCAGCAGCTTAGTCGTGAGGATCCGGGACTCCTACGAGCAGTACTTC.

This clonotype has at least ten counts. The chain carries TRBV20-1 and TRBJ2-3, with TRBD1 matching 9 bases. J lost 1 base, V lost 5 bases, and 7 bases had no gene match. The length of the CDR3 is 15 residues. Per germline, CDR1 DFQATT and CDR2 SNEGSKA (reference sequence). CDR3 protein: CSAAGTGFGTDTQYF. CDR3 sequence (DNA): TGCAGTGCTGCCGGGACAGGGTTTGGCACAGATACGCAGTATTTT.

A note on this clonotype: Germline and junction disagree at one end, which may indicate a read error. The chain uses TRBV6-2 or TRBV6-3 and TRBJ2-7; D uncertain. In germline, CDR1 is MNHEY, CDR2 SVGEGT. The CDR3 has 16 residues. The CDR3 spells CASSYTSHLGAYEQCF. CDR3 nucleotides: TGTGCCAGCAGTTACACCTCCCACTTGGGTGCCTACGAGCAGTGCTTC.

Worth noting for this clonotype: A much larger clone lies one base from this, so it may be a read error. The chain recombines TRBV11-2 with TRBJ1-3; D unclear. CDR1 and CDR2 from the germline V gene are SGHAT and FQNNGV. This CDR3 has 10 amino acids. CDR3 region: CASSTDTMYF. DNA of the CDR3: TGTGCCAGCAGCACCGACACCATGTATTTT.

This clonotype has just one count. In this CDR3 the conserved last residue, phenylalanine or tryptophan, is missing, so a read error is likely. The CDR3 loop is CASSDSQDRGLEQYL. CDR3 bases: TGTGCCAGCAGTGACAGCCAGGACAGGGGGCTCGAGCAGTACCTC. The gene calls are TRBV25-1 and TRBJ2-7; 11 nucleotides match TRBD1. The CDR3 is 15 amino acids. Germline CDR1 reads MGHDK; CDR2 reads SYGVNS. Trimming at V came to 3 bases and at J to 6 bases, leaving 7 bases not matched to a gene.

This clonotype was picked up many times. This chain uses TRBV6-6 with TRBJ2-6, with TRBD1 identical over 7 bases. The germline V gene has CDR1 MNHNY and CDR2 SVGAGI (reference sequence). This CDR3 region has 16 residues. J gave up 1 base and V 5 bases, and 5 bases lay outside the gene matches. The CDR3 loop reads CASSPRQGSGANVLTF. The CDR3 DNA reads TGTGCCAGCAGTCCCCGACAGGGATCTGGGGCCAACGTCCTGACTTTC.

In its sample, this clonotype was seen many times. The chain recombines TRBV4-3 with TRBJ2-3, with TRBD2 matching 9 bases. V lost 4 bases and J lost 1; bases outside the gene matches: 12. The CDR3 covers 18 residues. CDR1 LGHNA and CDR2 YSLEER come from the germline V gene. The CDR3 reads CASSRTLSLAGRTDTQYF. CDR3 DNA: TGCGCCAGCAGCCGAACTCTTTCACTAGCGGGCCGCACAGATACGCAGTATTTT.

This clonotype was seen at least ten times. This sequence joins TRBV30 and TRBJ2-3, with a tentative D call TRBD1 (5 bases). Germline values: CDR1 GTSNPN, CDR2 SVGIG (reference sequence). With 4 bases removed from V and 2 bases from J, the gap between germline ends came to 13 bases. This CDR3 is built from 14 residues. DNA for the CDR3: TGTGCCTGGATGGTAGGGGAAGACACAGATACGCAGTATTTT. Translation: CAWMVGEDTDTQYF.

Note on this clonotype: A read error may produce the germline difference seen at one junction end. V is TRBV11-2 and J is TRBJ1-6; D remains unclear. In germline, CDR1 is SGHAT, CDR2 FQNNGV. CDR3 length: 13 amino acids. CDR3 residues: CASSLGVNLPLHF. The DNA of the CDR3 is TGTGCCAGCAGCCTGGGTGTTAATTTACCCCTCCACTTT.

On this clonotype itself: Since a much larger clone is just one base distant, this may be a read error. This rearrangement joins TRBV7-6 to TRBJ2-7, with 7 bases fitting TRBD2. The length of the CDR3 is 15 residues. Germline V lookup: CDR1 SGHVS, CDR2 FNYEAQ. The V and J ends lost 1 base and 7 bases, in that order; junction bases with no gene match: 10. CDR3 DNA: TGTGCCAGCAGCTTAGAGGCGGGAGTTGGTGGTGAGCAGTACTTC. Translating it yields CASSLEAGVGGEQYF. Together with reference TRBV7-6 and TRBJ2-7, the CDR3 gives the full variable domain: GAGVSQSPRYKVTKRGQDVALRCDPISGHVSLYWYRQALGQGPEFLTYFNYEAQQDKSGLPNDRFSAERPEGSISTLTIQRTEQRDSAMYRCASSLEAGVGGEQYFGPGTRLTVT.

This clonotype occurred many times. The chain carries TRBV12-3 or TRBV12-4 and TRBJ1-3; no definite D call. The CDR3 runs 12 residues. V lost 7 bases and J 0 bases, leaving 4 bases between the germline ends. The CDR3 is CASTFSGNTIYF. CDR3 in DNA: TGTGCCAGCACTTTCTCTGGAAACACCATATATTTT.

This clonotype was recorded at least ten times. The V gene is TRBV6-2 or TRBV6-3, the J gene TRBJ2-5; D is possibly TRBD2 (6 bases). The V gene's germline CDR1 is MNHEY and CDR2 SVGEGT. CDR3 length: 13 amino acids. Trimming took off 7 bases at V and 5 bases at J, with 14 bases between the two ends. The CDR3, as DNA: TGTGCCAGCACCCTCACCGGGGGTGAGACCCAGTACTTC. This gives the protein CASTLTGGETQYF.

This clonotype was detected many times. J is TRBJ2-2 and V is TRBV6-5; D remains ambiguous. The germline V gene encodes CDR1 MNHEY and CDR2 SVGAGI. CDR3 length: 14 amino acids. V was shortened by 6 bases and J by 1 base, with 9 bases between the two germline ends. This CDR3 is CASSSFMNTGELFF. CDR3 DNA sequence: TGTGCCAGCAGCTCTTTTATGAACACCGGGGAGCTGTTTTTT.

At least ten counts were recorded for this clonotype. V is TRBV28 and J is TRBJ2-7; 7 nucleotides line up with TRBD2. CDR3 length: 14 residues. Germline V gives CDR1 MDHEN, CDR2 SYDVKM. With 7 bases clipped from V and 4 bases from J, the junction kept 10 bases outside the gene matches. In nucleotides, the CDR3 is TGTGCCAGCAACGAAAGCGGGGTAGATTACGAGCAGTACTTC. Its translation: CASNESGVDYEQYF.

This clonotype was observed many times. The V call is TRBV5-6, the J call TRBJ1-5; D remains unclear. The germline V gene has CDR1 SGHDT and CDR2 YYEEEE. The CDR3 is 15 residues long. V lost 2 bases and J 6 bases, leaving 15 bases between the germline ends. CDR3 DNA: TGTGCCAGCAGCTTTAGTGCCGTGTATAGTCAGCCCCAGCATTTT. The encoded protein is CASSFSAVYSQPQHF. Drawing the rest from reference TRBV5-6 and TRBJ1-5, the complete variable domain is DAGVTQSPTHLIKTRGQQVTLRCSPKSGHDTVSWYQQALGQGPQFIFQYYEEEERQRGNFPDRFSGHQFPNYSSELNVNALLLGDSALYLCASSFSAVYSQPQHFGDGTRLSIL.

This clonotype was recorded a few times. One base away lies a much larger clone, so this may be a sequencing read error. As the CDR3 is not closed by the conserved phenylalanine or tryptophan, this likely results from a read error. DNA for the CDR3: TGTGCCAGCAGCTCATTAGCGGGGTACAATGAGCAGTTCTAC. Amino acids: CASSSLAGYNEQFY. The chain has TRBV11-2 and TRBJ2-1, with 8 positions matching TRBD2. With 4 bases clipped from V and 4 bases from J, the junction kept 3 bases outside the gene matches. The CDR3 totals 14 residues. Germline V CDR1 and CDR2: SGHAT, FQNNGV.

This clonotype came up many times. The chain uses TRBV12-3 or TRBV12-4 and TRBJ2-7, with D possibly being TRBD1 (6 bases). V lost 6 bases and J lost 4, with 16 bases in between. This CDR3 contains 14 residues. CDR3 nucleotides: TGTGCCAGCAGCCTATTCGGACAGTCATACGAGCAGTACTTC. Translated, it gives CASSLFGQSYEQYF.

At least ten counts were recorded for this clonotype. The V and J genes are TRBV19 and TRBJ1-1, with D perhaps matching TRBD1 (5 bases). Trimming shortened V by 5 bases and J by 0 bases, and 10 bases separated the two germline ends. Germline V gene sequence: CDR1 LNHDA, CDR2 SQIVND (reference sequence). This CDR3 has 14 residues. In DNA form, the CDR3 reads TGTGCCAGTAGTTTGACAGATATGAACACTGAAGCTTTCTTT. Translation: CASSLTDMNTEAFF.

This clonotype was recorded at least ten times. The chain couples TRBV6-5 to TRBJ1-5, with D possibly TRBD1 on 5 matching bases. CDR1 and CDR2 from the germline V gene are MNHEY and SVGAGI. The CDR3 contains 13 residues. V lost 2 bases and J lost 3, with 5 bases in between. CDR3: CASSYGANQPQHF. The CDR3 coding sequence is TGTGCCAGCAGTTACGGGGCCAATCAGCCCCAGCATTTT.

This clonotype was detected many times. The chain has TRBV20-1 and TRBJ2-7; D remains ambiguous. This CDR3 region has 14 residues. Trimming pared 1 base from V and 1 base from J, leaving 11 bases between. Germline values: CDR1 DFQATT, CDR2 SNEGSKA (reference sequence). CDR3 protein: CSARVRGESYEQYF. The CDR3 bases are TGCAGTGCTAGAGTTCGCGGCGAATCCTACGAGCAGTACTTC.

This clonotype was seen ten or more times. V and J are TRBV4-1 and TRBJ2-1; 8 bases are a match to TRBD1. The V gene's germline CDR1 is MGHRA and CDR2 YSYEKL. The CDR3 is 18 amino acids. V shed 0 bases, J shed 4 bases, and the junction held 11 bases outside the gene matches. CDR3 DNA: TGCGCCAGCAGCCAAGAGTTTGATCGGGACAGGAGTTACAATGAGCAGTTCTTC. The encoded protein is CASSQEFDRDRSYNEQFF.